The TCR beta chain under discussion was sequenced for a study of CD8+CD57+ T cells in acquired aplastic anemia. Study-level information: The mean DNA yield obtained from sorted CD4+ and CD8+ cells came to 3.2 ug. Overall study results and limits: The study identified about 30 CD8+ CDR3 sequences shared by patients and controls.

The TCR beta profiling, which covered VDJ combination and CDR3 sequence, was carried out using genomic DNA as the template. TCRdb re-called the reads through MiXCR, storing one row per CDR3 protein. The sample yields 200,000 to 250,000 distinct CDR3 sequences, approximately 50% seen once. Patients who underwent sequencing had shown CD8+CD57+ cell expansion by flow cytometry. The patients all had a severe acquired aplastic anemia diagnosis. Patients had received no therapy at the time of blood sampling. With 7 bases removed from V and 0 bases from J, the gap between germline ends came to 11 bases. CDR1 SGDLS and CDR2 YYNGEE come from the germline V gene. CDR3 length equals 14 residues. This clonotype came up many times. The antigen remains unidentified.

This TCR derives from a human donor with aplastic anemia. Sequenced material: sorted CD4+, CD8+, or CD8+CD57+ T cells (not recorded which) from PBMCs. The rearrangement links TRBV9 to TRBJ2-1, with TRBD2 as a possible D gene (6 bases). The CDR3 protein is CASGGTSSYNEQFF. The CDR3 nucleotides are TGTGCCAGCGGGGGGACGAGCTCCTACAATGAGCAGTTCTTC.